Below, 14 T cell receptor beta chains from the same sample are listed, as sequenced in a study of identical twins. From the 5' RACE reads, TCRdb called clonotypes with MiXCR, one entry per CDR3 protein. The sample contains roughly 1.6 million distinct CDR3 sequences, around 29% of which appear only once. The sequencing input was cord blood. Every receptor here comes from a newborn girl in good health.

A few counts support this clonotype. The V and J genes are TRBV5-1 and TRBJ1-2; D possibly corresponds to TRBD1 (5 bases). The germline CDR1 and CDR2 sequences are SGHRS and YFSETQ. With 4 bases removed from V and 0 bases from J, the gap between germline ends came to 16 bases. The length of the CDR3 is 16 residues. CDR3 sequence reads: CASSPPGTGSNYGYTF. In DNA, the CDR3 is TGCGCCAGCAGCCCCCCCGGGACGGGATCTAACTATGGCTACACCTTC.

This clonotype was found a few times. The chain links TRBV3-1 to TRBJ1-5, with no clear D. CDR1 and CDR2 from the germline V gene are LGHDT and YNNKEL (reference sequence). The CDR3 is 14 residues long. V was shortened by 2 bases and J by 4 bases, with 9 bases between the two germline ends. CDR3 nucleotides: TGTGCCAGCAGCCAATTTACAATTAATCAGCCCCAGCATTTT. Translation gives CASSQFTINQPQHF.

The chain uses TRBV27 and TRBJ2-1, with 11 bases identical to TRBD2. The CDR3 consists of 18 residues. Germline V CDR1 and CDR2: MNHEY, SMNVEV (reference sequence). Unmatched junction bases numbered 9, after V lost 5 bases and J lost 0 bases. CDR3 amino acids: CASSVLAGGHSSYNEQFF. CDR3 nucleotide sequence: TGTGCCAGCAGTGTCCTAGCGGGGGGCCATAGCTCCTACAATGAGCAGTTCTTC.

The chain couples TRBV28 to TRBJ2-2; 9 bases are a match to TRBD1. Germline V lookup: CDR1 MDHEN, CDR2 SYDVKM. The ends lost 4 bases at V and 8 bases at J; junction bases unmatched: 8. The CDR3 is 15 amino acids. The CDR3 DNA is TGTGCCAGCAGTTCAGGGACAGGGTCCTATGGGGAGCTGTTTTTT. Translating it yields CASSSGTGSYGELFF.

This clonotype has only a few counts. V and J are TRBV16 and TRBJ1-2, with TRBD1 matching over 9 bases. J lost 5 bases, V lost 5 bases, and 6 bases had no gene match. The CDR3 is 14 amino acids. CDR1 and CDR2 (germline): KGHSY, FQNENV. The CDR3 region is CASSEDRGFYGYTF. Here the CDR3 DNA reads TGTGCCAGCAGCGAGGACAGGGGATTTTATGGCTACACCTTC.

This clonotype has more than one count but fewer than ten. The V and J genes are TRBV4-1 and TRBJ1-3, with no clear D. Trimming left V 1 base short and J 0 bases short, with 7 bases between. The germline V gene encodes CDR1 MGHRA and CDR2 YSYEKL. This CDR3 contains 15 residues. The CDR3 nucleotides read TGCGCCAGCAGCCAAGGCCCGAGCTCTGGAAACACCATATATTTT. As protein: CASSQGPSSGNTIYF.

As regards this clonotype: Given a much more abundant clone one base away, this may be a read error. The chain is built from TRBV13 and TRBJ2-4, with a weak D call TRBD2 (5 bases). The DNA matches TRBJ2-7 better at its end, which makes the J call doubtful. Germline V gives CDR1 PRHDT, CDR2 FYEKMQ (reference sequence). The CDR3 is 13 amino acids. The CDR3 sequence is CASSRSGSHEQYF. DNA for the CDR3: TGTGCCAGCAGCCGAAGCGGTTCCCACGAGCAGTACTTC.

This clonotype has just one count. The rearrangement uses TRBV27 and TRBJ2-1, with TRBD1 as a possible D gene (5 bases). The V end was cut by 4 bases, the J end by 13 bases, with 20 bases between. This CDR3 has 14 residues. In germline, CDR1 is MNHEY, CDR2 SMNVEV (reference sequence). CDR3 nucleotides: TGTGCCAGCAGTTCCCCAGGGAACCAAGAGACCCAGTTCTTC. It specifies CASSSPGNQETQFF.

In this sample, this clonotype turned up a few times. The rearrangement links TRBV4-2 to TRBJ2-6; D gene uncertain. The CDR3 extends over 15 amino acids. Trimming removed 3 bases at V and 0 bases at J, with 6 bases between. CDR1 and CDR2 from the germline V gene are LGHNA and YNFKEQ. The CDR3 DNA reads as TGTGCCAGCAGCCACCCAGGCTCTGGGGCCAACGTCCTGACTTTC. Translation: CASSHPGSGANVLTF.

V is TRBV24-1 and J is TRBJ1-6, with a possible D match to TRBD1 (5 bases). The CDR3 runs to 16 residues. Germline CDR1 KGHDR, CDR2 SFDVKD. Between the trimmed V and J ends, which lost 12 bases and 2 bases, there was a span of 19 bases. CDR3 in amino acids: CAAPRGGRTYNSPLHF. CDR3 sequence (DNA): TGTGCCGCCCCGCGGGGGGGGAGGACCTATAATTCACCCCTCCACTTT.

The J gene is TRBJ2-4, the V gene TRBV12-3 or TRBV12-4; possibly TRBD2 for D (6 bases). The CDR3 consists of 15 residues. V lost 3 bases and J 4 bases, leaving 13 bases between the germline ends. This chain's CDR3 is CASSLGGVIKNIQYF. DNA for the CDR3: TGTGCCAGCAGTTTGGGGGGAGTAATAAAAAACATTCAGTACTTC.

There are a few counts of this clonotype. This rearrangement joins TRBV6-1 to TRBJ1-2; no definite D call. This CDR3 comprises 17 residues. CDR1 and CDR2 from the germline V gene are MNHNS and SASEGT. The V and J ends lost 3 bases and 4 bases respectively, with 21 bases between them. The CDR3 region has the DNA TGTGCCAGCAGTGACCCACTGGTAGCAGGAACCCTCTATGGCTACACCTTC. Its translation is CASSDPLVAGTLYGYTF.

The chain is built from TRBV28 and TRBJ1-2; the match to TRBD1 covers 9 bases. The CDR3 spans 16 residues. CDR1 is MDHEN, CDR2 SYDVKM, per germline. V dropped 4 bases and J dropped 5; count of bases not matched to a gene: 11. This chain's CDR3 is CASSSTGTGSKYGYTF. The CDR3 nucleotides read TGTGCCAGCAGTTCGACCGGGACAGGGTCGAAGTATGGCTACACCTTC.

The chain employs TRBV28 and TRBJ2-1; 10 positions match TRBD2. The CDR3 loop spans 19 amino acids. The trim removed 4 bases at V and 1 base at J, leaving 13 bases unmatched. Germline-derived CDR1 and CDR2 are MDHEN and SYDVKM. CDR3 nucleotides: TGTGCCAGCAGTTCAACCGGGACTAGCGTTGGGACGTCCTACAATGAGCAGTTCTTC. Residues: CASSSTGTSVGTSYNEQFF.